The 18 T cell receptor beta chains below come from one sample, sequenced in a study of blood T cells in healthy people across ages. Using a J-beta primer mix together with a sample-barcoded 5' primer, a second PCR was run for roughly 7 to 11 cycles. TCRdb recomputed calls from the 5' RACE reads with MiXCR, one row per CDR3 protein. The sample records 1.5 million to 2 million distinct CDR3 sequences, approximately 30% being singletons. Sample: blood. The receptors derive from a woman younger than 45 in good health.

This clonotype has a handful of counts. The chain carries TRBV20-1 and TRBJ2-3, with TRBD2 matching over 8 bases. The V and J ends lost 0 bases and 4 bases, in that order; junction bases with no gene match: 6. The CDR3 consists of 15 residues. Germline CDR1 reads DFQATT; CDR2 reads SNEGSKA (reference sequence). The CDR3 nucleotides read TGCAGTGCTAGAGATCCGGGGGGGAAGGCAGATACGCAGTATTTT. This sequence encodes CSARDPGGKADTQYF.

This clonotype was recorded once. Just one base apart from a much larger clone, this may be a read error. This sequence joins TRBV9 and TRBJ2-5; D unclear. The length of the CDR3 is 14 residues. CDR1 and CDR2 from the germline V gene are SGDLS and YYNGEE. Trimming stripped 2 bases from V and 1 base from J, with 9 bases between. CDR3 in amino acids: CASSVDDLQETQYF. Here the CDR3 DNA reads TGTGCCAGCAGCGTGGATGACCTCCAAGAGACCCAGTACTTC.

This clonotype was counted at least ten times. The V call is TRBV6-5, the J call TRBJ2-3; 9 bases are shared with TRBD2. The J segment lost 1 base and the V segment lost 4 bases, leaving 9 bases of the junction unmatched. CDR1 and CDR2 from the germline V gene are MNHEY and SVGAGI. This CDR3 spans 17 amino acids. The DNA for the CDR3 is TGTGCCAGCAGTTCAGTACCGCGGACTAGCGGCACAGATACGCAGTATTTT. Translated: CASSSVPRTSGTDTQYF.

The chain uses TRBV29-1 and TRBJ2-1, with TRBD2 identical over 11 bases. CDR3 length: 13 residues. With 4 bases clipped from V and 10 bases from J, the junction kept 6 bases outside the gene matches. Germline values: CDR1 SQVTM, CDR2 ANQGSEA. CDR3 in amino acids: CSVGSLAGGEQFF. The CDR3 DNA sequence: TGCAGCGTTGGAAGTCTAGCGGGAGGCGAGCAGTTCTTC.

The table lists this clonotype with many counts. The chain recombines TRBV20-1 with TRBJ2-7; a weak D match, TRBD1 (6 bases). Germline V CDR1 and CDR2: DFQATT, SNEGSKA (reference sequence). Trimming left V 0 bases short and J 5 bases short, with 8 bases between. There are 12 residues in the CDR3. CDR3 loop: CSAREGTNEQYF. The DNA for the CDR3 is TGCAGTGCTAGAGAAGGGACAAACGAGCAGTACTTC.

The CDR3 DNA reads TGTGCCAGCAGTTTACAGAAATCACCCCTCCACTTT. It yields the protein CASSLQKSPLHF. The genes are TRBV12-3 or TRBV12-4 and TRBJ1-6; D unclear. The V end was cut by 2 bases, the J end by 10 bases, with 6 bases between. The CDR3 loop spans 12 amino acids.

The chain uses TRBV20-1 and TRBJ2-7, with D perhaps TRBD1 (5 bases). Germline loops: CDR1 DFQATT, CDR2 SNEGSKA (reference sequence). The CDR3 sequence is 15 residues long. V was shortened by 3 bases and J by 0 bases, with 15 bases between the two germline ends. Written as DNA, the CDR3 is TGCAGTGCTAGCGGACCCGAGACAGTCTCCTACGAGCAGTACTTC. Encoded protein: CSASGPETVSYEQYF.

With respect to this clonotype: A single base separates this from a much larger clone, so it may be a read error. The chain joins TRBV20-1 to TRBJ2-7, with D uncertain. Trimming shortened V by 1 base and J by 5 bases, and 12 bases separated the two germline ends. The CDR3 covers 13 residues. CDR1 and CDR2 from the germline V gene are DFQATT and SNEGSKA (reference sequence). CDR3 sequence reads: CSARVGGPHEQYF. The CDR3 DNA reads TGCAGTGCTAGAGTGGGCGGACCCCACGAGCAGTACTTC.

This clonotype was recorded many times. The V gene is TRBV6-1, the J gene TRBJ1-2, with D uncertain. The V end was cut by 3 bases, the J end by 4 bases, with 12 bases between. Per germline, CDR1 MNHNS and CDR2 SASEGT. The CDR3 is made up of 14 amino acids. CDR3: CASSDRSMAYGYTF. The CDR3 region has the DNA TGTGCCAGCAGTGATCGATCAATGGCCTATGGCTACACCTTC.

This clonotype was seen only a few times. This chain connects TRBV20-1 to TRBJ1-1; D is uncertain. The CDR3 contains 12 residues. The V gene's germline CDR1 is DFQATT and CDR2 SNEGSKA (reference sequence). Trimming stripped 5 bases from V and 1 base from J, with 8 bases between. CDR3 residues: CSAGATNTEAFF. The CDR3 nucleotides are TGCAGTGCTGGCGCGACGAACACTGAAGCTTTCTTT.

This clonotype was seen just once. The chain is built from TRBV11-2 and TRBJ1-1, with D unresolved. Germline values: CDR1 SGHAT, CDR2 FQNNGV. The length of the CDR3 is 16 residues. V dropped 1 base and J dropped 1 base, with 13 bases sitting between them. The CDR3: CASSLAEVQTNTEAFF. The DNA of the CDR3 is TGTGCCAGCAGCTTAGCCGAGGTACAAACGAACACTGAAGCTTTCTTT.

This rearrangement joins TRBV18 to TRBJ2-1, with 7 bases aligning to TRBD2. CDR3 size: 14 residues. Germline CDR1 reads KGHSH; CDR2 reads LQKENI. The J segment lost 9 bases and the V segment lost 4 bases, leaving 9 bases of the junction unmatched. Written as DNA, the CDR3 is TGTGCCAGCTCACGCCAATCGGCGGGAGTTGAGCAGTTCTTC. Its translation: CASSRQSAGVEQFF.

The chain links TRBV20-1 to TRBJ2-1, with no clear D. This CDR3 region has 17 residues. The V gene's germline CDR1 is DFQATT and CDR2 SNEGSKA (reference sequence). Trimming took 0 bases from V and 11 from J, leaving 26 bases between them. CDR3 sequence reads: CSARDGSDYTYNEKQFF. The CDR3 DNA follows: TGCAGTGCTAGAGATGGGTCGGATTACACCTACAATGAAAAGCAGTTCTTC.

This clonotype has a handful of counts. The chain combines TRBV10-3 with TRBJ2-1; the match to TRBD1 covers 8 bases. CDR1 is ENHRY, CDR2 SYGVKD, per germline. This CDR3 region has 13 residues. Trimming removed 3 bases from V and 8 bases from J; junction bases left unmatched: 3. The CDR3 nucleotides are TGTGCCATCAGTGACCCGGACAGGGATGAGCAGTTCTTC. It specifies CAISDPDRDEQFF.

This clonotype was seen a few times. The chain combines TRBV27 with TRBJ2-3; D uncertain. Germline-derived CDR1 and CDR2 are MNHEY and SMNVEV (reference sequence). Trimming took off 3 bases at V and 3 bases at J, with 10 bases between the two ends. The CDR3 extends over 14 amino acids. The CDR3 nucleotides are TGTGCCAGCAGTTTGGCTAGTCTGACAGATACGCAGTATTTT. It encodes CASSLASLTDTQYF.

The chain has TRBV9 and TRBJ2-1; D is uncertain. The V end lost 0 bases, the J end lost 8 bases, and 9 bases lay between the germline ends. This CDR3 is 13 amino acids long. The V gene's germline CDR1 is SGDLS and CDR2 YYNGEE. DNA for the CDR3: TGTGCCAGCAGCGTAGAATCGAGCTATGAGCAGTTCTTC. Amino acids: CASSVESSYEQFF.

There are many counts of this clonotype. The chain is built from TRBV5-5 and TRBJ2-1; no firm D call. The germline gives CDR1 SGHKS, CDR2 YYEKEE (reference sequence). The CDR3 consists of 12 residues. V lost 4 bases and J lost 3, with 5 bases in between. This CDR3 reads CASSLIYNEQFF. CDR3 in DNA: TGTGCCAGCAGCCTCATCTACAATGAGCAGTTCTTC.

J is TRBJ2-4 and V is TRBV11-2, with 9 bases aligning to TRBD1. The CDR3 is 16 amino acids. Germline CDR1 is SGHAT and CDR2 is FQNNGV. V lost 4 bases, J lost 6 bases, and 10 bases stayed unmatched. The CDR3 region has the DNA TGTGCCAGCAGCTCCTCGGGGTCGGGACAGGGAAACATTCAGTACTTC. Protein sequence: CASSSSGSGQGNIQYF. Based on the CDR3 plus reference TRBV11-2 and TRBJ2-4, the full variable domain is EAGVAQSPRYKIIEKRQSVAFWCNPISGHATLYWYQQILGQGPKLLIQFQNNGVVDDSQLPKDRFSAERLKGVDSTLKIQPAKLEDSAVYLCASSSSGSGQGNIQYFGAGTRLSVL.